The rows below give T cell receptor beta chains drawn from one sample of a study of beta chain features in type 1 diabetes. Sequencing was performed with immunoSEQ multiplex PCR; in TCRdb, only in-frame clones are kept and a portion is missing. The table has tens of thousands of clones, approximately 59% seen once. The sequenced sample consisted of Tregs from blood. The receptor set was obtained from a young woman in good health. Both conserved end residues are part of each CDR3. D genes are given only for firm matches. Expanded clones get a size class; other rows say once, few or many, or leave the size out.

v_gene,j_gene,abundance,d_gene,CDR3aa,CDR3nt
TRBV7-9,TRBJ1-1,once,NA,CASSISPGEVRTEAFF,TGTGCCAGCAGCATTTCACCCGGGGAGGTTCGAACTGAAGCTTTCTTT
TRBV29-1,TRBJ2-1,NA,TRBD2,CSVPNSAGGTNEQFF,TGCAGCGTCCCGAATTCGGCGGGAGGGACCAATGAGCAGTTCTTC
TRBV30,TRBJ1-2,NA,TRBD1,CAWRGQGALNGYTF,TGTGCCTGGAGGGGACAGGGGGCTCTAAATGGCTACACCTTC
TRBV2,TRBJ2-4,NA,TRBD1,CASRGTGRNIQYF,TGTGCCAGCAGGGGGACAGGGCGGAACATTCAGTACTTC
TRBV29-1,TRBJ1-1,NA,TRBD1,CSVLQTGGTEAFF,TGCAGCGTCCTCCAGACAGGGGGCACTGAAGCTTTCTTT
TRBV2,TRBJ1-5,NA,NA,CASSEPIGVWAQHF,TGTGCCAGCAGTGAACCCATCGGGGTTTGGGCCCAGCATTTT
TRBV6-5,TRBJ1-2,NA,TRBD1,CASSYSGQGNYGYTF,TGTGCCAGCAGTTATTCTGGACAGGGTAACTATGGCTACACCTTC
TRBV4-1,TRBJ2-3,NA,TRBD2,CASSQVGLGTDTQYF,TGCGCCAGCAGCCAAGTGGGACTAGGTACCGATACGCAGTATTTT
TRBV11-2,TRBJ2-1,few,TRBD2,CASSSSGAGEFF,TGTGCCAGCAGCTCCAGCGGGGCTGGGGAGTTCTTC
TRBV9,TRBJ2-7,NA,NA,CASSVGVTSGPPGEQYF,TGTGCCAGCAGCGTAGGGGTGACAAGCGGGCCCCCGGGCGAGCAGTACTTC
TRBV7-9,TRBJ1-2,NA,TRBD1,CASSSWGDRAYGYTF,TGTGCCAGCAGCTCTTGGGGGGACAGGGCCTATGGCTACACCTTC
TRBV27,TRBJ2-3,NA,NA,CASSFYKKVRGPRRGDTQYF,TGTGCCAGCAGTTTCTATAAGAAGGTGCGGGGGCCCCGCCGGGGAGATACGCAGTATTTT
TRBV6-6,TRBJ1-1,NA,NA,CASSDDRSKAFF,TGTGCCAGCAGTGATGACAGGAGTAAAGCTTTCTTT